This T cell receptor beta chain emerged from a study of metastatic and nonmetastatic thyroid tumors. Study at large: Repertoires from blood and tumor or nodule tissue of malignant and benign thyroid patients were compared.

Each patient went into thyroid surgery without having received any treatment. This clone has ten or more counts. Methods used by the authors: Differences in CDR3 between clinicopathological groups were drawn on to build a classifier intended to discriminate distant-metastatic papillary thyroid cancer patients. Using MiXCR, TCRdb reanalyzed the PCR reads. It is TCRdb's table, rather than the study itself, that gives the V and J calls and clone size. The repertoire has some 26,000 clones, roughly 3.5% of them found once; the top ten carry 3.2%. The trim removed 4 bases at V and 2 bases at J, leaving 3 bases unmatched. CDR1 and CDR2 from the germline V gene are SQVTM and ANQGSEA. The CDR3 is 13 residues long.

The chain combines TRBV29-1 with TRBJ2-7; TRBD1 matches at 9 bases. Material: blood. This receptor was identified in a male donor with papillary thyroid cancer or a benign thyroid nodule (not recorded which). Some clones in this sample may be carry-over from other donors' samples. The CDR3 coding sequence is TGCAGCGTTGCCGGGACAGGGCCCTACGAGCAGTACTTC. Translated: CSVAGTGPYEQYF.